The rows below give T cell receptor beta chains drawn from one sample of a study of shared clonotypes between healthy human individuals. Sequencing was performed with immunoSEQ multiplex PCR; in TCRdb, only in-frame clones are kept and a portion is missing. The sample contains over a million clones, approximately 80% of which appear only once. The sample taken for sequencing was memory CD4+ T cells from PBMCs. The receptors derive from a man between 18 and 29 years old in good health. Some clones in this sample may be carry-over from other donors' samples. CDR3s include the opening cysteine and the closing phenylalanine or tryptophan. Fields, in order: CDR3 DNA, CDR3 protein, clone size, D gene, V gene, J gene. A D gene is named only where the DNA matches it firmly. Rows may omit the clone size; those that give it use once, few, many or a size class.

CDR3nt: TGTGCCTGGAGTGTAGGGACTAGCGTCGCCGGGCAGTTCTTC
CDR3aa: CAWSVGTSVAGQFF
abundance: -
d_gene: TRBD2
v_gene: TRBV30
j_gene: TRBJ2-1

CDR3nt: TGTGCCAGCAGCGTAGTACAGGACACTGAAGCTTTCTTT
CDR3aa: CASSVVQDTEAFF
abundance: many
d_gene: -
v_gene: TRBV9
j_gene: TRBJ1-1

CDR3nt: TGTGCCAGCTCCCACGCTGGGGCGGGAGGGTACGAGCAGTACTTC
CDR3aa: CASSHAGAGGYEQYF
abundance: once
d_gene: TRBD2
v_gene: TRBV18
j_gene: TRBJ2-7

CDR3nt: TGTGCCAGCAGCTTAGCGGGGAATTCACCCCTCCACTTT
CDR3aa: CASSLAGNSPLHF
abundance: few
d_gene: -
v_gene: TRBV7-6
j_gene: TRBJ1-6

CDR3nt: TGTGCCAGCATCGCAGGGGGAACTGAAGCTTTCTTT
CDR3aa: CASIAGGTEAFF
abundance: -
d_gene: TRBD1
v_gene: TRBV6-1
j_gene: TRBJ1-1

CDR3nt: TGTGCCAGCAGCCGGACTAGCGGGGTCTACAATGAGCAGTTCTTC
CDR3aa: CASSRTSGVYNEQFF
abundance: -
d_gene: TRBD2
v_gene: TRBV7-2
j_gene: TRBJ2-1

CDR3nt: TGTGCCAGCAGTTCCCTGGCGGGAGGGTCCTACGAGCAGTACTTC
CDR3aa: CASSSLAGGSYEQYF
abundance: -
d_gene: TRBD2
v_gene: TRBV28
j_gene: TRBJ2-7

CDR3nt: TGTGCCAGCTCACCACCGTCCGGGAGGGGAGATACGCAGTATTTT
CDR3aa: CASSPPSGRGDTQYF
abundance: few
d_gene: TRBD2
v_gene: TRBV18
j_gene: TRBJ2-3

CDR3nt: TGCGCCAGCAGGTACGAAAACAGAAGAGCTAACTATGGCTACACCTTC
CDR3aa: CASRYENRRANYGYTF
abundance: many
d_gene: -
v_gene: TRBV5-1
j_gene: TRBJ1-2

CDR3nt: TGTGCCATTCGGGGGCAGATGAACACTGAAGCTTTCTTT
CDR3aa: CAIRGQMNTEAFF
abundance: -
d_gene: -
v_gene: TRBV28
j_gene: TRBJ1-1

CDR3nt: TGTGCCAGCAGTCCCAGGACTAGCGGGAGAAGAGCGGTCCCAAACACCGGGGAGCTGTTTTTT
CDR3aa: CASSPRTSGRRAVPNTGELFF
abundance: -
d_gene: TRBD2
v_gene: TRBV28
j_gene: TRBJ2-2

CDR3nt: TGTGCCAGCAGTCCTTCAGGGCCCCAGCATTTT
CDR3aa: CASSPSGPQHF
abundance: -
d_gene: -
v_gene: TRBV28
j_gene: TRBJ1-5

CDR3nt: TGTGCCAGCAGCTTATTTACGTCCCTTGCCTACAATGAGCAGTTCTTC
CDR3aa: CASSLFTSLAYNEQFF
abundance: -
d_gene: -
v_gene: TRBV7-2
j_gene: TRBJ2-1

CDR3nt: TGTGCCAGCAGGAAGGGGACTAGCCCTAACGAGCAGTACTTC
CDR3aa: CASRKGTSPNEQYF
abundance: -
d_gene: TRBD2
v_gene: TRBV2
j_gene: TRBJ2-7

CDR3nt: TGTGCCAGCAGCTTTTTATACAACCCCTTGGATGTCGACGAGCAGTACTTC
CDR3aa: CASSFLYNPLDVDEQYF
abundance: many
d_gene: -
v_gene: TRBV5-6
j_gene: TRBJ2-7

CDR3nt: TGTGCCAGCAGCCTCGGTCTGCGGATAGGCGAGCAGTACTTC
CDR3aa: CASSLGLRIGEQYF
abundance: -
d_gene: -
v_gene: TRBV28
j_gene: TRBJ2-7

CDR3nt: TGTGCCAGCAGCTTATACCGTCTCTCCTACGAGCAGTACTTC
CDR3aa: CASSLYRLSYEQYF
abundance: -
d_gene: -
v_gene: TRBV6-5
j_gene: TRBJ2-7

CDR3nt: TGTGCCAGCAGTCTCCGTACCCTGGGCACTGAAGCTTTCTTT
CDR3aa: CASSLRTLGTEAFF
abundance: -
d_gene: -
v_gene: TRBV28
j_gene: TRBJ1-1

CDR3nt: TGCGCCAGCAGCCCCGACCCTGCTCCCGTTGAAGCTTTCTTT
CDR3aa: CASSPDPAPVEAFF
abundance: once
d_gene: -
v_gene: TRBV5-1
j_gene: TRBJ1-1

CDR3nt: TGCGCCAGCAGCCCAGCCTCCTCTGGGGCCAACGTCCTGACTTTC
CDR3aa: CASSPASSGANVLTF
abundance: -
d_gene: -
v_gene: TRBV5-1
j_gene: TRBJ2-6

CDR3nt: TGTGCCAGCACCCGATCCATGGAGGGGGGGGATGGCTACACCTTC
CDR3aa: CASTRSMEGGDGYTF
abundance: -
d_gene: -
v_gene: TRBV5-4
j_gene: TRBJ1-2

CDR3nt: TGCGCCAGCAGCTTGGAACAGGGGAGGACTGAAGCTTTCTTT
CDR3aa: CASSLEQGRTEAFF
abundance: -
d_gene: TRBD1
v_gene: TRBV5-1
j_gene: TRBJ1-1

CDR3nt: TGTGCCAGCAGCACCGGGACTAACCTCTACGAGCAGTACTTC
CDR3aa: CASSTGTNLYEQYF
abundance: -
d_gene: TRBD2
v_gene: TRBV5-4
j_gene: TRBJ2-7

CDR3nt: TGTGCCAGCAGCCGAGGCAGGGCGGCATTACAAGAGACCCAGTACTTC
CDR3aa: CASSRGRAALQETQYF
abundance: -
d_gene: -
v_gene: TRBV7-6
j_gene: TRBJ2-5

CDR3nt: TGTGCCAGCAGCTCCCAGGGGGCTAGCCGGAGCTCCTACGAGCAGTACTTC
CDR3aa: CASSSQGASRSSYEQYF
abundance: once
d_gene: -
v_gene: TRBV21-1
j_gene: TRBJ2-7

CDR3nt: TGTGCCAGCAGTTTAAGACAGCTCTATGGCTACACCTTC
CDR3aa: CASSLRQLYGYTF
abundance: -
d_gene: -
v_gene: TRBV28
j_gene: TRBJ1-2

CDR3nt: TGTGCCAGCAGCTTCCTTCCCCAGTCCGGAATATACAATGAGCAGTTCTTC
CDR3aa: CASSFLPQSGIYNEQFF
abundance: -
d_gene: -
v_gene: TRBV7-9
j_gene: TRBJ2-1

CDR3nt: TGCGCCAGCAGCCAGGGACTAGCGGGAATTAACTCCTACGAGCAGTACTTC
CDR3aa: CASSQGLAGINSYEQYF
abundance: -
d_gene: TRBD2
v_gene: TRBV5-1
j_gene: TRBJ2-7

CDR3nt: TGTGCCAGCAGCCTACAAACCTACAATGAGCAGTTCTTC
CDR3aa: CASSLQTYNEQFF
abundance: -
d_gene: -
v_gene: TRBV28
j_gene: TRBJ2-1

CDR3nt: TGTGCCAGCAGCCCCACCCGCCCCGGTGATAGCGAGCAGTACTTC
CDR3aa: CASSPTRPGDSEQYF
abundance: -
d_gene: -
v_gene: TRBV11-2
j_gene: TRBJ2-7

CDR3nt: TGTGCCAGCAGCAAAGAAAAATGGGGACAGTTGAACACCGGGGAGCTGTTTTTT
CDR3aa: CASSKEKWGQLNTGELFF
abundance: few
d_gene: -
v_gene: TRBV21-1
j_gene: TRBJ2-2

CDR3nt: TGTGCCAGCAGTGACACGGGTTTCTATAGCAATCAGCCCCAGCATTTT
CDR3aa: CASSDTGFYSNQPQHF
abundance: -
d_gene: -
v_gene: TRBV2
j_gene: TRBJ1-5

CDR3nt: TGTGCCAGCAGCCGAATAAGCGGAGGCAGCTCCTACGAGCAGTACTTC
CDR3aa: CASSRISGGSSYEQYF
abundance: -
d_gene: -
v_gene: TRBV7-8
j_gene: TRBJ2-7

CDR3nt: TGTGCCATCCGGACTAGCGGATACAATGAGCAGTTCTTC
CDR3aa: CAIRTSGYNEQFF
abundance: few
d_gene: TRBD2
v_gene: TRBV6-1
j_gene: TRBJ2-1